This T cell receptor beta chain was sequenced in a study of blood T cell repertoires in COVID-19. Data came from immunoSEQ multiplex PCR; TCRdb stores just in-frame clones and leaves some out. The sample holds some 190,000 clones; about four fifths are singletons and the top ten take 4% to 6%. This CDR3 is built from 15 residues. Germline CDR1 is SGHTA and CDR2 is FQGNSA. V lost 0 bases and J lost 6, with 14 bases in between. The sample comprised peripheral blood. This TCR was sampled from a woman in her 70s with active or convalescent COVID-19. This chain links TRBV7-2 with TRBJ1-2, with D unclear. The CDR3: CASSLAYPGSDGYTF. DNA for the CDR3: TGTGCCAGCAGCTTAGCGTACCCCGGGTCAGATGGCTACACCTTC.